This paragraph reports one T cell receptor beta chain. Source study methods: Estimation of nucleated cell counts relied on the amplification of reference gene primers. Profiled with immunoSEQ multiplex PCR; TCRdb holds only in-frame clones, not every one. The D gene and trimming were derived from the DNA, and the V and J assignments and clone size from that table. Seen here are over 200,000 clones, 70% to 90% observed once, and the top ten hold approximately 2.8%. The sample originates from a study of blood T cell repertoires in COVID-19. Study summary: Specimens from acute and convalescent COVID-19 originated in the United States, Italy and Spain.

V was pared by 2 bases and J by 2 bases, with 17 bases of the junction left unmatched. Per germline, CDR1 GTSNPN and CDR2 SVGIG (reference sequence). The CDR3 is 19 residues long. This clonotype originated in a woman aged 45-60 years in a cohort exposed to, infected with or recovered from COVID-19 (not recorded which). Sequenced sample: PBMCs or T cells enriched from blood (not recorded which). The gene calls are TRBV30 and TRBJ2-2; 7 positions agree with TRBD1. The CDR3 protein is CAWSSPSIRDSYNTGELFF. CDR3 coding DNA: TGTGCCTGGAGTTCCCCCTCGATAAGGGACAGTTACAACACCGGGGAGCTGTTTTTT.